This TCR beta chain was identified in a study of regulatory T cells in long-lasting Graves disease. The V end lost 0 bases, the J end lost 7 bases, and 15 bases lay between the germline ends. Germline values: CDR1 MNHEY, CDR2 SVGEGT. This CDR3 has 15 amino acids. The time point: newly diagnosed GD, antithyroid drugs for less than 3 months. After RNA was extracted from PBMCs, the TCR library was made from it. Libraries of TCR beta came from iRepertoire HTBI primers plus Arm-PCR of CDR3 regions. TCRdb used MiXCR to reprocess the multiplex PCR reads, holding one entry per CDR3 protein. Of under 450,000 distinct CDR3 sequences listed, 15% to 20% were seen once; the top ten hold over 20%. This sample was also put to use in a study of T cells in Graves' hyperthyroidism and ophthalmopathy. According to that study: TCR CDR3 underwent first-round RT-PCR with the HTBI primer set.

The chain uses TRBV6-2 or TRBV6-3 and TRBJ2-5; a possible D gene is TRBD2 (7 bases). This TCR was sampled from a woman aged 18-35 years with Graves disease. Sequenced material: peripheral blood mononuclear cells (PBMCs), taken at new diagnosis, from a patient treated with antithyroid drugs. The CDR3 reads CASSYSPEGGGTQYF. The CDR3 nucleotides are TGTGCCAGCAGTTACTCCCCGGAGGGGGGGGGGACCCAGTACTTC.